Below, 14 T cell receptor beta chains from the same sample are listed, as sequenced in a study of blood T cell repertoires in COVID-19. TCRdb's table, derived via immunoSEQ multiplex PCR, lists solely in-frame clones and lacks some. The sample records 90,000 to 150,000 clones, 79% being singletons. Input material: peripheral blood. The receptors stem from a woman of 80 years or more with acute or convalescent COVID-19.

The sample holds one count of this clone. CDR3 nucleotides: TGTGCCAGCAGCTTAGTGGGGACTCATGAGCAGTTCTTC. The encoded protein is CASSLVGTHEQFF. The rearrangement links TRBV11-3 to TRBJ2-1; perhaps TRBD2 as D (6 bases). The V end was cut by 1 base, the J end by 8 bases, with 9 bases between. CDR1 is SGHNT and CDR2 is YENEEA in the germline V gene. This CDR3 spans 13 amino acids.

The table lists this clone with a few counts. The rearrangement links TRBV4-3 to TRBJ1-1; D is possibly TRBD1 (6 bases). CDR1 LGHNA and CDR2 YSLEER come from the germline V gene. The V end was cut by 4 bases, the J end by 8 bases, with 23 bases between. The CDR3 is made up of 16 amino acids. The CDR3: CASSRALLSGVGEAFF. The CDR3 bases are TGCGCCAGCAGCCGAGCTCTCCTTTCAGGGGTGGGGGAAGCTTTCTTT.

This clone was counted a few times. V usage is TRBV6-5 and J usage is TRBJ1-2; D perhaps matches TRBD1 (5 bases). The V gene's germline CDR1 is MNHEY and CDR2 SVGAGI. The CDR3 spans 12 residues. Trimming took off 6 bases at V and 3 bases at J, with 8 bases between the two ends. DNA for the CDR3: TGTGCCAGCAGGCAGGGTGACTATGGCTACACCTTC. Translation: CASRQGDYGYTF.

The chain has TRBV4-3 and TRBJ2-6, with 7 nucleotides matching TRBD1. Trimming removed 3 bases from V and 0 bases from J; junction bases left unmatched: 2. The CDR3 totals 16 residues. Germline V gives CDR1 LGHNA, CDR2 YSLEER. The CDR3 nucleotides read TGCGCCAGCAGCCAGACAGGGTTCTCTGGGGCCAACGTCCTGACTTTC. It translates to CASSQTGFSGANVLTF.

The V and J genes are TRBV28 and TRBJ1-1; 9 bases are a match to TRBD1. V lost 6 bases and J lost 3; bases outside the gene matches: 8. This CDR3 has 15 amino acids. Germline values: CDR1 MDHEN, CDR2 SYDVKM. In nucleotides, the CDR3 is TGTGCCAGCAGATACGGGACAGGGAGGGACACTGAAGCTTTCTTT. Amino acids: CASRYGTGRDTEAFF.

CDR3: CASSVGGTSQETQYF. The DNA for the CDR3 is TGTGCCAGCAGCGTAGGCGGGACTAGCCAAGAGACCCAGTACTTC. This rearrangement joins TRBV9 to TRBJ2-5, with TRBD2 matching 8 bases. Germline V gene sequence: CDR1 SGDLS, CDR2 YYNGEE. J lost 1 base, V lost 0 bases, and 2 bases had no gene match. The CDR3 is made up of 15 amino acids.

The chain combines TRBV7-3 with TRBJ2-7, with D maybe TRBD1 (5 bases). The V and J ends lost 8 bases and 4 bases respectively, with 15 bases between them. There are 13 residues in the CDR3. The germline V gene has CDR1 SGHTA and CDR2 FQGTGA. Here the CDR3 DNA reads TGTGCCAGCGCCCCCGGGCCAGGGTACGAGCAGTACTTC. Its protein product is CASAPGPGYEQYF.

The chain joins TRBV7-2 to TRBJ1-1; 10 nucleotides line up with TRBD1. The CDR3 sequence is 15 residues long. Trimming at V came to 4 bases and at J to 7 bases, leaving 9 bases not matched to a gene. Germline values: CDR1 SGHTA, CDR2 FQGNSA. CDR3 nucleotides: TGTGCCAGCAGCTCAAACCCGGGACAGGGGTTTGAAGCTTTCTTT. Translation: CASSSNPGQGFEAFF.

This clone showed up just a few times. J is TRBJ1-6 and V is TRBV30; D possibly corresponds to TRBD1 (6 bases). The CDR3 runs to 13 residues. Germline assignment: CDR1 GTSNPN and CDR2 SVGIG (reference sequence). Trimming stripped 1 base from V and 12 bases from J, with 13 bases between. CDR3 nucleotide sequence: TGTGCCTGGAGTGGGACAGCGGCGCGACCCCTCCACTTT. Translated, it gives CAWSGTAARPLHF.

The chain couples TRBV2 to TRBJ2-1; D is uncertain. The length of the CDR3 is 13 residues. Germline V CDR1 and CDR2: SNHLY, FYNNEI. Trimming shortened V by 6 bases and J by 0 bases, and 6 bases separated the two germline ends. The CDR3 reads CASRQISYNEQFF. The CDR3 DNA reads TGTGCCAGCAGACAGATCTCCTACAATGAGCAGTTCTTC.

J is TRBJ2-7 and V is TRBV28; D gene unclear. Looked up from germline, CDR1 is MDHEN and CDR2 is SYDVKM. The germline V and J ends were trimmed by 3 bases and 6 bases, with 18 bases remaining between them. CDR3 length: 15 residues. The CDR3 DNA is TGTGCCAGCAGTTTGGTCGGCGTCAGGCTCGGCGAGCAGTACTTC. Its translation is CASSLVGVRLGEQYF. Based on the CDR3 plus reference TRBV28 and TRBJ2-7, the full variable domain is DVKVTQSSRYLVKRTGEKVFLECVQDMDHENMFWYRQDPGLGLRLIYFSYDVKMKEKGDIPEGYSVSREKKERFSLILESASTNQTSMYLCASSLVGVRLGEQYFGPGTRLTVT.

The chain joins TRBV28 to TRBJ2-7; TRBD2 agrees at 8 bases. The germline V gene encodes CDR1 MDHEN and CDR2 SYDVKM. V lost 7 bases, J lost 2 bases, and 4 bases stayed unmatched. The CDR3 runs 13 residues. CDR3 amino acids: CASTGGEPYEQYF. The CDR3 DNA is TGTGCCAGCACCGGGGGGGAGCCCTACGAGCAGTACTTC.

This CDR3 reads CASSFYPAYNEQFF. DNA of the CDR3: TGCGCCAGCAGCTTCTATCCCGCCTACAATGAGCAGTTCTTC. The chain recombines TRBV5-1 with TRBJ2-1; the D is unclear. CDR3 length equals 14 residues. Germline V gene data show CDR1 as SGHRS and CDR2 as YFSETQ. Trimming took off 2 bases at V and 2 bases at J, with 8 bases between the two ends.

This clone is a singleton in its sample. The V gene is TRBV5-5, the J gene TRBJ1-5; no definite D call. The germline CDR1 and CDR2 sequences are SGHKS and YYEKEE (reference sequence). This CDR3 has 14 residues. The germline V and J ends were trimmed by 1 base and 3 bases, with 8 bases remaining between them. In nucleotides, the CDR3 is TGTGCCAGCAGCTTGTCAGAAATCAATCAGCCCCAGCATTTT. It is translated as CASSLSEINQPQHF.